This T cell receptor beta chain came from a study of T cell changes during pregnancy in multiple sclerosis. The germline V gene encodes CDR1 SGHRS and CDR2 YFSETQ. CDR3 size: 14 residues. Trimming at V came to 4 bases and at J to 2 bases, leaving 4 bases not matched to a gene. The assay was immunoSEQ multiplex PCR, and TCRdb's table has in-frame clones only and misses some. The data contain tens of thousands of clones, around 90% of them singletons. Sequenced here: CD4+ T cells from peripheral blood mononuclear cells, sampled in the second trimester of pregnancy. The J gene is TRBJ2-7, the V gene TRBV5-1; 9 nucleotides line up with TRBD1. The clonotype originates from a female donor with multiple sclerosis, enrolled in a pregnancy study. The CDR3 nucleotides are TGCGCCAGCAGCCCGGGGGACAGGGCCTACGAGCAGTACTTC. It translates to CASSPGDRAYEQYF.